This TCR beta chain stems from a study of cytomegalovirus exposure and HLA in healthy donors. Findings of the study overall: In a later analysis, the majority of CMV-associated beta chains seemingly showed HLA restriction. Sequencing likely generated an artifact that appeared as a cluster of highly shared sequence variants.

Primers included in the PCR were 60 Vbeta and 13 Jbeta primers. Only in-frame clones appear in the TCRdb table, and some are missing; sequencing was by immunoSEQ multiplex PCR. Among just under 95,000 clones, 70% to 90% were seen once, and the ten largest hold 5.5% to 6.5%. This clone was counted a few times. The target antigen is unknown. V gave up 6 bases and J gave up 10 bases, with 15 bases separating them. Germline V lookup: CDR1 MDHEN, CDR2 SYDVKM. The CDR3 spans 13 residues. This sequence joins TRBV28 and TRBJ1-4; D remains unclear. This clonotype originated in a woman between 18 and 30 years old in good health and CMV-seropositive. Sequencing input: PBMCs. CDR3 nucleotide sequence: TGTGCCAGCAGGTTACAGACCGGCGGAAAACTGTTTTTT. Encoded protein: CASRLQTGGKLFF.